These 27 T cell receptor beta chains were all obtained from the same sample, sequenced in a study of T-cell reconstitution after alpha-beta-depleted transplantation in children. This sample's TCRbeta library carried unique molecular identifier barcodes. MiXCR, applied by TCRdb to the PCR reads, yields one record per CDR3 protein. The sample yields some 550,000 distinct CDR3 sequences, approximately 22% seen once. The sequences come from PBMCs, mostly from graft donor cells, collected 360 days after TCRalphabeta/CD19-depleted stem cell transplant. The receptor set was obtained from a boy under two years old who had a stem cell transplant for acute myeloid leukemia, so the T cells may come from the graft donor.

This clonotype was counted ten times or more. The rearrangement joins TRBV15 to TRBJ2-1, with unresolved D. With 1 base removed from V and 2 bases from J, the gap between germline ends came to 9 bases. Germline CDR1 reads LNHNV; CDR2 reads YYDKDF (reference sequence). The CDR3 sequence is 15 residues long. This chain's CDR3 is CATSRVRRAYNEQFF. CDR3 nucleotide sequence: TGTGCCACCAGCAGAGTCCGGAGAGCCTACAATGAGCAGTTCTTC.

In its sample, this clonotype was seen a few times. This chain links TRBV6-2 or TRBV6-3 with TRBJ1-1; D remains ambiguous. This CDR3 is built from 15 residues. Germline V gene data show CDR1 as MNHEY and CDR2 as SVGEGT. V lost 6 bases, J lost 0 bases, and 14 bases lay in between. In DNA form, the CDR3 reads TGTGCCAGCAGATCGCCTACTACAATGAACACTGAAGCTTTCTTT. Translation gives CASRSPTTMNTEAFF.

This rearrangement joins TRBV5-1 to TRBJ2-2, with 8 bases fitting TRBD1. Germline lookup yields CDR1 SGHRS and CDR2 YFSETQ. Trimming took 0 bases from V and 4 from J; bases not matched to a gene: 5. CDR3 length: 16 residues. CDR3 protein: CASSLADRGGTGELFF. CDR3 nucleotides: TGCGCCAGCAGCTTGGCAGACAGGGGAGGCACCGGGGAGCTGTTTTTT.

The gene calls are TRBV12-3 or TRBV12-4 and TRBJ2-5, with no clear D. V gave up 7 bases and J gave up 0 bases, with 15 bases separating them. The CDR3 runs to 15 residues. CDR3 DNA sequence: TGTGCCAGCACCTTTGGGCACTATAACCAAGAGACCCAGTACTTC. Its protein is CASTFGHYNQETQYF.

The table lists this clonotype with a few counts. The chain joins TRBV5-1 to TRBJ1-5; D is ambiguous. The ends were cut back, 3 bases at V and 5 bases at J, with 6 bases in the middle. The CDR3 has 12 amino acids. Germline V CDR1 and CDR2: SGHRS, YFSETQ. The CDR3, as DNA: TGCGCCAGCAGCTCCGATGATCAGCCCCAGCATTTT. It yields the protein CASSSDDQPQHF.

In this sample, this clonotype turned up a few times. The CDR3 protein is CASSQGVRITEAFF. The DNA for the CDR3 is TGTGCCAGCAGCCAAGGGGTCAGAATCACTGAAGCTTTCTTT. The chain combines TRBV12-3 or TRBV12-4 with TRBJ1-1; maybe TRBD1 (5 bases). V lost 6 bases, J lost 4 bases, and 15 bases lay in between. The CDR3 is made up of 14 amino acids.

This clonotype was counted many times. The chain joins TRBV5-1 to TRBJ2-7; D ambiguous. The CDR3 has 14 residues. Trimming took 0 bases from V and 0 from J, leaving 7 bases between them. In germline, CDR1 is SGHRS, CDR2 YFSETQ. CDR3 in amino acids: CASSLDVASYEQYF. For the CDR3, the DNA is TGCGCCAGCAGCTTGGACGTGGCCTCCTACGAGCAGTACTTC.

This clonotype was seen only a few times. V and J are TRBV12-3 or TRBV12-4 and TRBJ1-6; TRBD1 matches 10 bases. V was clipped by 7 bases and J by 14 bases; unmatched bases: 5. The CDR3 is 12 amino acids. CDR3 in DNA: TGTGCCAGCAAATCTGGGACAGGGGCCCTCCACTTT. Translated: CASKSGTGALHF.

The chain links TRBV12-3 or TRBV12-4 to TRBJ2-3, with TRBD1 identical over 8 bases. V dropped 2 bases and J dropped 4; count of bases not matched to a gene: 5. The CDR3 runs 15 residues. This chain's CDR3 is CASSLTAGGADTQYF. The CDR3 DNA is TGTGCCAGCAGTTTAACGGCAGGGGGCGCAGATACGCAGTATTTT.

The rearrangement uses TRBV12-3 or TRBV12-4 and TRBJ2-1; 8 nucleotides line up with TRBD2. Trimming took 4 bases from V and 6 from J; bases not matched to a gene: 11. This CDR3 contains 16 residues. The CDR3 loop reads CASSSGGGQGINEQFF. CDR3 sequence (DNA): TGTGCCAGCAGTTCGGGGGGGGGGCAGGGTATCAATGAGCAGTTCTTC.

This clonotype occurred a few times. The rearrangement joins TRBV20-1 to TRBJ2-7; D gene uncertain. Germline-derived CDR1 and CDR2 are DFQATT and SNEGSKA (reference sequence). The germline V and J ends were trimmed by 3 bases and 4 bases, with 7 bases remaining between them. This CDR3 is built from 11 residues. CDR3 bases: TGCAGTGCTAGCGGCTCTTACGAGCAGTACGTC. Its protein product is CSASGSYEQYV.

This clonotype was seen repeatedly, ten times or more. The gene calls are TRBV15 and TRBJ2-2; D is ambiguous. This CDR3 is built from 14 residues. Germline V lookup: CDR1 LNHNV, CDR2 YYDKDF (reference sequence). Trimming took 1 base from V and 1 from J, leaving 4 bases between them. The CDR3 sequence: CATSRVKNTGELFF. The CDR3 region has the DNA TGTGCCACCAGCAGAGTCAAGAACACCGGGGAGCTGTTTTTT.

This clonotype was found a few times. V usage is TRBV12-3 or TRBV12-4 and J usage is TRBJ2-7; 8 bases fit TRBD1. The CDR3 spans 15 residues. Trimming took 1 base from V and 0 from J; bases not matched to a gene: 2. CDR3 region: CASSLDRGSSYEQYF. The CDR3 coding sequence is TGTGCCAGCAGTTTAGACAGGGGGAGCTCCTACGAGCAGTACTTC.

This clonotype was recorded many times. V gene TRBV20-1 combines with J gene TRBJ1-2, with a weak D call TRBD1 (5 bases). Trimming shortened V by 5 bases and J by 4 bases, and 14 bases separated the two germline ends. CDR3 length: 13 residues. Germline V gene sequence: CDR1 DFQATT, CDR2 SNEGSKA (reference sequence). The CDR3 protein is CSAGGGKAYGYTF. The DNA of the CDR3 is TGCAGTGCTGGGGGAGGGAAGGCCTATGGCTACACCTTC.

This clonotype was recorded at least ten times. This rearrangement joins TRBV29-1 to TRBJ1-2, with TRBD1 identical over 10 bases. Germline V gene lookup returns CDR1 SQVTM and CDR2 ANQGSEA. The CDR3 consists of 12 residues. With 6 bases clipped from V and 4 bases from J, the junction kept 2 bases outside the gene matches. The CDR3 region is CSVDRGVYGYTF. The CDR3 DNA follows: TGCAGCGTGGACAGGGGGGTCTATGGCTACACCTTC.

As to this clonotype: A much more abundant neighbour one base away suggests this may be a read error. Here the CDR3 reads CASSNEQGYEQYF. In DNA, the CDR3 is TGTGCCAGCAGCAACGAACAGGGCTACGAGCAGTACTTC. The gene calls are TRBV7-9 and TRBJ2-7; a possible D gene is TRBD1 (6 bases). CDR3 length: 13 residues. The germline V gene encodes CDR1 SEHNR and CDR2 FQNEAQ (reference sequence). V lost 5 bases and J lost 3, with 11 bases in between. Filled out from reference TRBV7-9 and TRBJ2-7, the complete variable domain reads DTGVSQNPRHKITKRGQNVTFRCDPISEHNRLYWYRQTLGQGPEFLTYFQNEAQLEKSRLLSDRFSAERPKGSFSTLEIQRTEQGDSAMYLCASSNEQGYEQYFGPGTRLTVT.

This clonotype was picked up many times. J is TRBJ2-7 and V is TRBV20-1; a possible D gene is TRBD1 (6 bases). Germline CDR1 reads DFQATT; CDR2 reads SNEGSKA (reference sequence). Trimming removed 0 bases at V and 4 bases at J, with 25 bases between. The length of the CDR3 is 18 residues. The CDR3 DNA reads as TGCAGTGCTAGAGATCGAGAGGGTGTCGGGACAAAGGGGTACGAGCAGTACTTC. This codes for CSARDREGVGTKGYEQYF.

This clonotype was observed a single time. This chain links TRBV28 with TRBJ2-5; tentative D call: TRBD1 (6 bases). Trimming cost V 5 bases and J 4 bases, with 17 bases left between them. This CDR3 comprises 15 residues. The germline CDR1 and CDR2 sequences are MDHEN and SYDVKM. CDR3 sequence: CASSLTTGSGETQYF. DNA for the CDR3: TGTGCCAGCAGTCTTACCACAGGGAGTGGAGAGACCCAGTACTTC.

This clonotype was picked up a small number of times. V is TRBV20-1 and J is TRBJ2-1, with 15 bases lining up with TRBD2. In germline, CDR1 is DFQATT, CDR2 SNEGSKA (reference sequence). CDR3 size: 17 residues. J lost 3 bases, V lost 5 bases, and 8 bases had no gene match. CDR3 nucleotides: TGCAGTGCTGACCGGACTAGCGGGGGGGCCGTCTACAATGAGCAGTTCTTC. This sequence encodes CSADRTSGGAVYNEQFF.

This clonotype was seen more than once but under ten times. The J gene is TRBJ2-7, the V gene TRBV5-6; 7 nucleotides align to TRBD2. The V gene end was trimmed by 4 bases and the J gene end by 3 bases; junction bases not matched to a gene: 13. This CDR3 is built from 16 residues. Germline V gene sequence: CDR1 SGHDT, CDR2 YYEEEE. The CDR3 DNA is TGTGCCAGCAGCCGGCGGGGGATATCCCGAATCTACGAGCAGTACGTC. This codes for CASSRRGISRIYEQYV.

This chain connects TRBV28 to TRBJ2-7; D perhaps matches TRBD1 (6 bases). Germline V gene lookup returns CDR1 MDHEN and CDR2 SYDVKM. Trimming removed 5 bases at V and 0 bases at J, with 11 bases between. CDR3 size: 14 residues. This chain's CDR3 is CASSPHRASYEQYV. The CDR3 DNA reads TGTGCCAGCAGTCCCCACAGGGCCTCCTACGAGCAGTACGTC.

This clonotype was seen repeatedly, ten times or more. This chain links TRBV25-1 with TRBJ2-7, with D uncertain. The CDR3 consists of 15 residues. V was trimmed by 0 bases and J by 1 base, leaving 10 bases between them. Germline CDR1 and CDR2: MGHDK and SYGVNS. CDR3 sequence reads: CASSEYLSPSYEQYF. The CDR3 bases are TGTGCCAGCAGTGAATATTTAAGTCCATCCTACGAGCAGTACTTC.

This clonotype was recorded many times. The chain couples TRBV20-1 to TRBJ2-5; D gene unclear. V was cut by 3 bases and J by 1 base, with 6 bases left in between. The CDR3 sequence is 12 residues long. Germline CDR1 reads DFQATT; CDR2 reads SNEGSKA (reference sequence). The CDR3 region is CSASHFQETQYF. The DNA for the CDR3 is TGCAGTGCTAGCCACTTCCAAGAGACCCAGTACTTC.

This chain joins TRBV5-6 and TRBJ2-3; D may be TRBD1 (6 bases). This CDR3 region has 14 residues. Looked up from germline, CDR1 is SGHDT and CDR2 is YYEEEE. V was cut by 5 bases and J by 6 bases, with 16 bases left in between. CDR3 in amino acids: CASSQSTGRDTQYF. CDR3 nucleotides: TGTGCCAGCAGTCAATCGACAGGACGGGATACGCAGTATTTT.

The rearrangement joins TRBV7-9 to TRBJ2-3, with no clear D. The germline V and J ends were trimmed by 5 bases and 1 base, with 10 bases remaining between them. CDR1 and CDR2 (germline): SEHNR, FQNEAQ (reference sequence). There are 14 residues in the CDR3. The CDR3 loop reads CASSRHDGTDTQYF. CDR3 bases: TGTGCCAGCAGCCGGCATGACGGCACAGATACGCAGTATTTT. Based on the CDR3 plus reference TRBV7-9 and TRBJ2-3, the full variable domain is DTGVSQNPRHKITKRGQNVTFRCDPISEHNRLYWYRQTLGQGPEFLTYFQNEAQLEKSRLLSDRFSAERPKGSFSTLEIQRTEQGDSAMYLCASSRHDGTDTQYFGPGTRLTVL.

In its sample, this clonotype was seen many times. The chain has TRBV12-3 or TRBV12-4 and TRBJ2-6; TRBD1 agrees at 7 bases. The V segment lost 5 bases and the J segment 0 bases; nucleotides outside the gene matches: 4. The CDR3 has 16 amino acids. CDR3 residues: CASSPDRDSGANVLTF. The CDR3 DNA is TGTGCCAGCAGTCCCGACAGGGACTCTGGGGCCAACGTCCTGACTTTC.

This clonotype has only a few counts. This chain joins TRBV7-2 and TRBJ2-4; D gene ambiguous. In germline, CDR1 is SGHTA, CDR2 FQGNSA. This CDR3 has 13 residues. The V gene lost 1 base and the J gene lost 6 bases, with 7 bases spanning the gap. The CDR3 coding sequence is TGTGCCAGCAGCTTAGGGACCCCAAACATTCAGTACTTC. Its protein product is CASSLGTPNIQYF.